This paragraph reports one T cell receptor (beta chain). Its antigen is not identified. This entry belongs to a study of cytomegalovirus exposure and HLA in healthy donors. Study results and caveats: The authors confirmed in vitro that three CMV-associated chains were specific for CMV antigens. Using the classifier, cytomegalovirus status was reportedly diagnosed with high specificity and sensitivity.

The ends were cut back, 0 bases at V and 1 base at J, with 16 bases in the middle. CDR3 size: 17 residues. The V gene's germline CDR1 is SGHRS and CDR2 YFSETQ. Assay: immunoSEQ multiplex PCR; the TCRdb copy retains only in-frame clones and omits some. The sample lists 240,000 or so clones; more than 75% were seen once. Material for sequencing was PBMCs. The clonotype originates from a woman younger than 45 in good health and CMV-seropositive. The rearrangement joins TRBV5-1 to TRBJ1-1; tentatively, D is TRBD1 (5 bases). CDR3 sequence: CASSLGVGRAGNTEAFF. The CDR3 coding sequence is TGCGCCAGCAGCTTGGGGGTTGGCAGGGCTGGGAACACTGAAGCTTTCTTT.